This TCR beta chain was found in a study of T cell responses to AZD1222 COVID-19 vaccine. Worth noting for this clone: Its antigen is not known.

TCRdb's copy holds only in-frame clones and misses some; the assay was immunoSEQ multiplex PCR. The repertoire holds more than 110,000 clones, roughly 92% seen once, with roughly 5.1% in the top ten. General study points: Two AZD1222 doses significantly raised spike-specific TCR breadth and depth over controls.

The V end lost 6 bases, the J end lost 5 bases, and 14 bases lay between the germline ends. The CDR3 extends over 13 amino acids. The receptor was isolated from an adult in good health. V usage is TRBV12-3 or TRBV12-4 and J usage is TRBJ2-7; a possible D gene is TRBD2 (6 bases). The sample consisted of peripheral blood, taken on day 0 of AZD1222 vaccination. CDR3 protein: CASSYGRGDEQYF. The CDR3 coding sequence is TGTGCCAGCAGCTACGGGAGAGGCGACGAGCAGTACTTC.